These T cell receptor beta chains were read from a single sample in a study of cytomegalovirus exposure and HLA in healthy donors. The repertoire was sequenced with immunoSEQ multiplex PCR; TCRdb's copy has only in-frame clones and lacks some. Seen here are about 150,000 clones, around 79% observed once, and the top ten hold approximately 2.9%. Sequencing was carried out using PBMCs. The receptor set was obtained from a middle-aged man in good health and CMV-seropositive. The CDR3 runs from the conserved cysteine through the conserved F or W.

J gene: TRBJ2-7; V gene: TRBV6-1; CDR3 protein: CASTVQGRSDEQYF
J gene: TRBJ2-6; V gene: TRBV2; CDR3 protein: CASSEVRGASNVLTF
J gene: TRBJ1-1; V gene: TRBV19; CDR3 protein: CASSPDRVITEAFF
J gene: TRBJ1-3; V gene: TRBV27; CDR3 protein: CASTPPGGGGNTIYF
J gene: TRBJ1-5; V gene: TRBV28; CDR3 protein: CASSFKGSYNQPQHF
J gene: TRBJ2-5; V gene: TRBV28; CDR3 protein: CASSLPQGRETQYF
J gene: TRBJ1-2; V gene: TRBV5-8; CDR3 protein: CASSLAGTGVVGYTF
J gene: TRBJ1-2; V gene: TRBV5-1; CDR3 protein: CASSLGGTNYGYTF
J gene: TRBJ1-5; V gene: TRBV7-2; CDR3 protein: CASSPTGTVNQPQHF
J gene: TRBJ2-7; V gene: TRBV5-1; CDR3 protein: CASSVTRTYEQYF
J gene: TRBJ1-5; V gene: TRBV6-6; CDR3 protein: CASSAQGLSNQPQHF
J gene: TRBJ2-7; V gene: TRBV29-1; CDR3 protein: CSVEGQTYEQYF
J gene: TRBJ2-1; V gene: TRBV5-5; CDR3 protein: CASSLTLAGGVSSYNEQFF
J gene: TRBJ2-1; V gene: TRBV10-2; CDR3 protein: CASRANGGRMNEQFF
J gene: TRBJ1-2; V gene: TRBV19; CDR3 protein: CASSLGAGGPNYGYTF
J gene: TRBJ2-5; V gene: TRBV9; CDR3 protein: CASGQGLRETQYF
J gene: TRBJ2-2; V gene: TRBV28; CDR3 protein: CASSLVNRNTGELFF
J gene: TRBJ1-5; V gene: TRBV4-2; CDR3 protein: CASSQAAENQPQHF
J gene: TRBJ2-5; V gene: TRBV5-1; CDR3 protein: CASSPGLAGGMETQYF
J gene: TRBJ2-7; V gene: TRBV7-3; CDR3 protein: CASSLYEGAASYEQYF
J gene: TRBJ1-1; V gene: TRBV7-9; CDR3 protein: CASRQYDRAPEAFF
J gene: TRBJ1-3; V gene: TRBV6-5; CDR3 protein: CASSDREKGNTIYF
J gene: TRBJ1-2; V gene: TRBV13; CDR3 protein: CASSLARTGKAYGYTF
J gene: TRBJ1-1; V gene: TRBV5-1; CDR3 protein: CASSLGTGMDTEAFF
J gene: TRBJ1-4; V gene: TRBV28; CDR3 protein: CASQGEKLFF
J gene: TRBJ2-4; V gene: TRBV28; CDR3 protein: CASSFALAEIAKNIQYF
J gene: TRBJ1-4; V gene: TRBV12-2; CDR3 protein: CASRLGSLINEKLFF
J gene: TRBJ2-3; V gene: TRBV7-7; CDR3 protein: CASSLVGSGTDTQYF
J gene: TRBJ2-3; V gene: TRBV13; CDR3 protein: CASSLVSGAVDTQYF
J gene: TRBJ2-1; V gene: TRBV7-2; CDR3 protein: CASSQTPDSYNEQFF
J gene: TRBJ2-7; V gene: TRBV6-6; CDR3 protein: CASTEGPYEQYF
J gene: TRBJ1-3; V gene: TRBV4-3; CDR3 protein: CASSQDPLAYSSGNTIYF
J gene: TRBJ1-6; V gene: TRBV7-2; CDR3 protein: CASSRQGADSPLHF
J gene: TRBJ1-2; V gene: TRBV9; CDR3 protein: CASSDRGYGYTF
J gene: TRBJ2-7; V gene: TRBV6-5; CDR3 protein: CASSYLDRGLDEQYF
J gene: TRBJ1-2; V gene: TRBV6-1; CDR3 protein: CASSETQGTSGTNGYTF
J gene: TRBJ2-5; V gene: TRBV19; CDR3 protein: CASSIMSQETQYF
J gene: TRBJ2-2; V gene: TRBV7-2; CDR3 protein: CASSFGYTGELFF
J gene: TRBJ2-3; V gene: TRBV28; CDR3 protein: CASGTAGTSGLTDTQYF